This TCR beta chain was recorded in a study of Tregs in tolerant kidney transplant recipients. The study, taken as a whole, reports: Biological reproducibility was not directly addressed in this study. Validation in larger populations is needed because few patients were studied.

Here immunoSEQ multiplex PCR was the method, and the copy in TCRdb shows in-frame clones only, minus some. The sample contains about 240,000 clones, around 82% of which appear only once. Unstimulated regulatory T cells (CD4+CD25+CD127-), CD4+CD25- non-regulatory cells, CD4 and CD8 cells were FACS-sorted from thawed PBMCs. Trimming took 5 bases from V and 3 from J; bases not matched to a gene: 9. The germline CDR1 and CDR2 sequences are MNHEY and SMNVEV (reference sequence). The CDR3 consists of 17 residues. Remarks on this clone: What it binds is not known.

Sequences were obtained from CD4+ T cells from blood. This receptor was taken from a human donor in good health. This chain links TRBV27 with TRBJ2-7; 14 bases map to TRBD2. In DNA form, the CDR3 reads TGTGCCAGCAGTATATACGCGACTAGCGGGAGGGTCTACGAGCAGTACTTC. Its translation: CASSIYATSGRVYEQYF.